The 30 T cell receptor beta chains below were found in one sample sequenced in a study of T cell responses to AZD1222 COVID-19 vaccine. TCRdb's table, derived via immunoSEQ multiplex PCR, lists solely in-frame clones and lacks some. The sample records fewer than 110,000 clones, over 75% being singletons. Sequencing used peripheral blood, obtained on day 0 of AZD1222 vaccination. These receptors were obtained from an adult in good health.

The chain has TRBV7-9 and TRBJ2-1, with a weak D call TRBD2 (5 bases). Germline V CDR1 and CDR2: SEHNR, FQNEAQ (reference sequence). CDR3 length: 17 amino acids. Trimming pared 5 bases from V and 0 bases from J, leaving 17 bases between. In DNA form, the CDR3 reads TGTGCCAGCAGCCCCCGAGCCGGGGTGAGCTCCTACAATGAGCAGTTCTTC. Its translation: CASSPRAGVSSYNEQFF.

The rearrangement links TRBV3-1 (or the pseudogene TRBV3-2) to TRBJ2-1; D is undetermined. Germline CDR1 reads LGHDT; CDR2 reads YNNKEL (reference sequence). This CDR3 is built from 14 residues. V lost 4 bases, J lost 5 bases, and 12 bases lay in between. CDR3 sequence: CASSLLGFDNEQFF. CDR3 coding DNA: TGTGCCAGCAGCCTGCTCGGGTTCGACAATGAGCAGTTCTTC.

The sample holds one count of this clone. V usage is TRBV3-1 (or the pseudogene TRBV3-2) and J usage is TRBJ1-5; D gene uncertain. This CDR3 has 16 residues. Trimming removed 1 base at V and 6 bases at J, with 16 bases between. Per the germline V gene, CDR1 is LGHDT and CDR2 is YNNKEL (reference sequence). This CDR3 is CASSQGALGPIQPQHF. Here the CDR3 DNA reads TGTGCCAGCAGCCAAGGGGCGTTAGGTCCGATTCAGCCCCAGCATTTT.

This clone occurred once. V is TRBV28 and J is TRBJ1-2, with a weak D call TRBD1 (5 bases). V gave up 6 bases and J gave up 8 bases, with 13 bases separating them. The germline V gene has CDR1 MDHEN and CDR2 SYDVKM. The CDR3 has 12 residues. CDR3 sequence reads: CASRGDVSGYTF. In nucleotides, the CDR3 is TGTGCCAGCAGGGGGGACGTTAGCGGCTACACCTTC.

The chain joins TRBV6-5 to TRBJ1-6, with 8 bases lining up with TRBD1. Germline loops: CDR1 MNHEY, CDR2 SVGAGI. Trimming took 0 bases from V and 9 from J; bases not matched to a gene: 7. This CDR3 is 16 amino acids long. The CDR3 bases are TGTGCCAGCAGTTACTCGTTTGGAGGGACAGGTTCACCCCTCCACTTT. Protein sequence: CASSYSFGGTGSPLHF.

This chain connects TRBV7-8 to TRBJ1-6, with unresolved D. The ends were cut back, 2 bases at V and 6 bases at J, with 5 bases in the middle. The V gene's germline CDR1 is SGHVS and CDR2 FQNEAQ. The CDR3 has 13 residues. DNA for the CDR3: TGTGCCAGCAGCTTAACAATTAATTCACCCCTCCACTTT. This codes for CASSLTINSPLHF. The complete variable domain, with remaining parts taken from reference TRBV7-8 and TRBJ1-6, reads GAGVSQSPRYKVAKRGQDVALRCDPISGHVSLFWYQQALGQGPEFLTYFQNEAQLDKSGLPSDRFFAERPEGSVSTLKIQRTQQEDSAVYLCASSLTINSPLHFGNGTRLTVT.

The chain employs TRBV4-1 and TRBJ1-5; 8 nucleotides agree with TRBD1. V was pared by 2 bases and J by 6 bases, with 12 bases of the junction left unmatched. Germline V lookup: CDR1 MGHRA, CDR2 YSYEKL. This CDR3 region has 17 residues. CDR3 sequence reads: CASSQRFPGQGSQPQHF. CDR3 nucleotide sequence: TGCGCCAGCAGCCAACGATTCCCTGGACAGGGCAGTCAGCCCCAGCATTTT.

The chain joins TRBV12-3 or TRBV12-4 to TRBJ2-7; TRBD1 matches at 11 bases. The CDR3 covers 12 residues. V lost 8 bases to trimming and J lost 5 bases; unmatched junction nucleotides: 2. CDR3 bases: TGTGCCAGCCGGACAGGGGGCGACGAGCAGTACTTC. Its translation is CASRTGGDEQYF.

The chain employs TRBV19 and TRBJ1-1; D gene ambiguous. The V and J ends lost 5 bases and 0 bases respectively, with 13 bases between them. Per germline, CDR1 LNHDA and CDR2 SQIVND (reference sequence). CDR3 length: 15 amino acids. CDR3 amino acids: CASSAFTDLNTEAFF. The CDR3 DNA sequence: TGTGCCAGTAGTGCCTTCACAGATTTGAACACTGAAGCTTTCTTT. The complete variable domain, with remaining parts taken from reference TRBV19 and TRBJ1-1, reads DGGITQSPKYLFRKEGQNVTLSCEQNLNHDAMYWYRQDPGQGLRLIYYSQIVNDFQKGDIAEGYSVSREKKESFPLTVTSAQKNPTAFYLCASSAFTDLNTEAFFGQGTRLTVV.

This chain connects TRBV4-1 to TRBJ1-6, with no clear D. Deletions cut 0 bases from V and 7 bases from J, with 7 bases between. Germline V lookup: CDR1 MGHRA, CDR2 YSYEKL. This CDR3 has 14 amino acids. The CDR3 is CASSQEFSNSPLHF. CDR3 nucleotides: TGCGCCAGCAGCCAAGAGTTTTCGAATTCACCCCTCCACTTT.

This clone was seen a single time. The genes are TRBV4-2 and TRBJ1-1, with D possibly matching TRBD1 (6 bases). V lost 4 bases to trimming and J lost 1 base, with 10 bases between them. The germline CDR1 and CDR2 sequences are LGHNA and YNFKEQ. This CDR3 contains 14 residues. CDR3 sequence reads: CASSLLQGNTEAFF. CDR3 coding DNA: TGTGCCAGCAGCCTTCTACAGGGGAACACTGAAGCTTTCTTT.

This chain uses TRBV6-6 with TRBJ1-3, with 7 positions matching TRBD1. The CDR3 is 15 residues long. The ends lost 5 bases at V and 4 bases at J; junction bases unmatched: 8. Germline V gene sequence: CDR1 MNHNY, CDR2 SVGAGI (reference sequence). The CDR3 bases are TGTGCCAGCAGTCCCTCGGGACAGATCGGAAACACCATATATTTT. This sequence encodes CASSPSGQIGNTIYF.

J is TRBJ1-5 and V is TRBV24-1; D gene unclear. CDR3 length equals 13 residues. Germline CDR1 KGHDR, CDR2 SFDVKD. Trimming left V 3 bases short and J 0 bases short, with 2 bases between. The CDR3: CATSDHSNQPQHF. CDR3 nucleotide sequence: TGTGCCACCAGTGATCATAGCAATCAGCCCCAGCATTTT.

The rearrangement uses TRBV14 and TRBJ2-7, with a tentative D call TRBD2 (5 bases). The ends were cut back, 4 bases at V and 5 bases at J, with 15 bases in the middle. The CDR3 is 14 amino acids. Looked up from germline, CDR1 is SGHDN and CDR2 is FVKESK. In DNA, the CDR3 is TGTGCCAGCAGCCGACGTCCTGCGAGGGACGAGCAGTACTTC. It specifies CASSRRPARDEQYF. The full variable domain, in which reference TRBV14 and TRBJ2-7 provide the parts outside the CDR3, is EAGVTQFPSHSVIEKGQTVTLRCDPISGHDNLYWYRRVMGKEIKFLLHFVKESKQDESGMPNNRFLAERTGGTYSTLKVQPAELEDSGVYFCASSRRPARDEQYFGPGTRLTVT.

The rearrangement uses TRBV18 and TRBJ2-1, with 8 bases lining up with TRBD1. V was clipped by 2 bases and J by 5 bases; unmatched bases: 8. Germline V gives CDR1 KGHSH, CDR2 LQKENI. The CDR3 totals 16 residues. DNA for the CDR3: TGTGCCAGCTCACCATTACCACAGGGGGTGAACAATGAGCAGTTCTTC. Its translation: CASSPLPQGVNNEQFF.

The chain combines TRBV7-8 with TRBJ1-5; D perhaps matches TRBD1 (5 bases). In germline, CDR1 is SGHVS, CDR2 FQNEAQ. The CDR3 is 15 amino acids. The germline V and J ends were trimmed by 5 bases and 2 bases, with 13 bases remaining between them. The CDR3: CASSQQDSRNQPQHF. The CDR3 DNA follows: TGTGCCAGCAGCCAACAAGACAGCCGCAATCAGCCCCAGCATTTT. Filled out from reference TRBV7-8 and TRBJ1-5, the complete variable domain reads GAGVSQSPRYKVAKRGQDVALRCDPISGHVSLFWYQQALGQGPEFLTYFQNEAQLDKSGLPSDRFFAERPEGSVSTLKIQRTQQEDSAVYLCASSQQDSRNQPQHFGDGTRLSIL.

The rearrangement joins TRBV18 to TRBJ2-7, with unresolved D. The CDR3 is made up of 13 amino acids. Germline CDR1 is KGHSH and CDR2 is LQKENI. The germline V and J ends were trimmed by 4 bases and 2 bases, with 9 bases remaining between them. CDR3 region: CASSQQHPYEQYF. CDR3 nucleotide sequence: TGTGCCAGCTCACAACAACACCCCTACGAGCAGTACTTC.

This rearrangement joins TRBV5-1 to TRBJ2-1; TRBD1 agrees at 9 bases. Trimming at V came to 4 bases and at J to 6 bases, leaving 8 bases not matched to a gene. This CDR3 region has 15 residues. Germline CDR1 is SGHRS and CDR2 is YFSETQ. CDR3 protein: CASSSGQGLGNEQFF. CDR3 nucleotides: TGCGCCAGCAGCAGTGGACAGGGGTTGGGCAATGAGCAGTTCTTC.

This clone was detected only a few times. The DNA for the CDR3 is TGTGCCACCAGCAGAGACAGGGGTTGGGATCAGCCCCAGCATTTT. It is translated as CATSRDRGWDQPQHF. The V and J genes are TRBV15 and TRBJ1-5; D is perhaps TRBD1 (6 bases). Germline CDR1 reads LNHNV; CDR2 reads YYDKDF (reference sequence). This CDR3 is built from 15 residues. The V end lost 0 bases, the J end lost 5 bases, and 11 bases lay between the germline ends.

This rearrangement joins TRBV10-3 to TRBJ1-2, with D maybe TRBD1 (6 bases). The V gene's germline CDR1 is ENHRY and CDR2 SYGVKD. V lost 7 bases to trimming and J lost 6 bases, with 15 bases between them. The CDR3 has 13 amino acids. CDR3 in amino acids: CAITKGDQDGYTF. The CDR3 coding sequence is TGTGCCATCACCAAGGGGGATCAAGATGGCTACACCTTC.

The CDR3 DNA is TGTGCCAGCTCACCCTCAGCCCATCCCCCAGGGGACTCACCCCTCCACTTT. This codes for CASSPSAHPPGDSPLHF. The rearrangement links TRBV18 to TRBJ1-6, with D possibly matching TRBD1 (6 bases). Trimming removed 3 bases from V and 10 bases from J, with 22 bases in between. The V gene's germline CDR1 is KGHSH and CDR2 LQKENI. The CDR3 is 17 amino acids.

The V and J genes are TRBV28 and TRBJ1-5; unclear D gene. With 1 base removed from V and 7 bases from J, the gap between germline ends came to 8 bases. Per the germline V gene, CDR1 is MDHEN and CDR2 is SYDVKM. CDR3 length equals 13 residues. The CDR3 region has the DNA TGTGCCAGCAGTTTATCGGCTTTGCAGCCCCAGCATTTT. It encodes CASSLSALQPQHF.

The rearrangement uses TRBV28 and TRBJ1-6; D perhaps matches TRBD1 (6 bases). Germline V gene lookup returns CDR1 MDHEN and CDR2 SYDVKM. V was cut by 6 bases and J by 2 bases, with 14 bases left in between. The CDR3 is made up of 16 amino acids. In nucleotides, the CDR3 is TGTGCCAGCAGCCCAACAGGGAGCACCTATAATTCACCCCTCCACTTT. Protein: CASSPTGSTYNSPLHF.

This sequence joins TRBV3-1 (or the pseudogene TRBV3-2) and TRBJ2-3; 8 bases agree with TRBD2. Per germline, CDR1 LGHDT and CDR2 YNNKEL (reference sequence). The CDR3 length is 14 residues. V gave up 4 bases and J gave up 3 bases; unmatched junction bases: 3. Written as DNA, the CDR3 is TGTGCCAGCAGCCTAGCGGGGTCTACAGATACGCAGTATTTT. Residues: CASSLAGSTDTQYF.

The chain has TRBV5-1 and TRBJ1-1, with 7 nucleotides matching TRBD1. Germline assignment: CDR1 SGHRS and CDR2 YFSETQ. The CDR3 contains 16 residues. The V gene end was trimmed by 4 bases and the J gene end by 0 bases; junction bases not matched to a gene: 9. The CDR3 region has the DNA TGCGCCAGCAGCCCCGACCCGGGACAGATGAACACTGAAGCTTTCTTT. It yields the protein CASSPDPGQMNTEAFF.

This chain links TRBV18 with TRBJ1-2, with a tentative D call TRBD1 (6 bases). The CDR3 totals 14 residues. Germline loops: CDR1 KGHSH, CDR2 LQKENI. Trimming removed 4 bases at V and 4 bases at J, with 13 bases between. The CDR3 nucleotides are TGTGCCAGCTCACGAGGGGGTGCGGGCTATGGCTACACCTTC. Amino acid sequence: CASSRGGAGYGYTF.

The chain has TRBV18 and TRBJ2-7; 8 nucleotides line up with TRBD2. The CDR3 is 14 residues long. CDR1 is KGHSH, CDR2 LQKENI, per germline. J lost 6 bases, V lost 5 bases, and 9 bases had no gene match. In nucleotides, the CDR3 is TGTGCCAGCTCAACAACCGGGACTAGGGGCGAGCAGTACTTC. Its protein product is CASSTTGTRGEQYF.

This chain links TRBV28 with TRBJ2-1; maybe TRBD1 (6 bases). The CDR3 has 15 amino acids. Germline V gene lookup returns CDR1 MDHEN and CDR2 SYDVKM. V was pared by 5 bases and J by 4 bases, with 15 bases between. The CDR3 coding sequence is TGTGCCAGCAGTCAGGACAGTACACAGTACAATGAGCAGTTCTTC. As protein: CASSQDSTQYNEQFF.

CDR3 in amino acids: CASSAETGEIGYTF. The CDR3, as DNA: TGTGCCAGCAGTGCGGAGACAGGGGAGATTGGCTACACCTTC. V is TRBV2 and J is TRBJ1-2; TRBD1 matches 8 bases. V trimming: 4 bases; J trimming: 7 bases; junction bases outside the gene matches: 8. Germline-derived CDR1 and CDR2 are SNHLY and FYNNEI. The CDR3 has 14 amino acids.

The chain links TRBV11-2 to TRBJ1-5, with D possibly being TRBD1 (5 bases). From germline, CDR1 is SGHAT and CDR2 FQNNGV. This CDR3 contains 15 residues. V was shortened by 1 base and J by 9 bases, with 16 bases between the two germline ends. The DNA of the CDR3 is TGTGCCAGCAGCTTAGTAGACAGCAACTCACGGCCCCAGCATTTT. Residues: CASSLVDSNSRPQHF.